This passage covers 21 T cell receptor beta chains from one sample sequenced in a study of T-cell memory formation after mild COVID-19. TCRdb ran MiXCR on the 5' RACE reads and lists one entry per CDR3 protein. The sample lists some 120,000 distinct CDR3 sequences; about 17% were seen once. The material sequenced was PBMCs or a T cell subset sorted from them (not recorded which). These receptors all come from a man between 18 and 29 years old who had mild COVID-19 (a few samples of this study predate the infection). Cell type and time point are not known.

The gene calls are TRBV19 and TRBJ2-7; TRBD1 aligns across 8 bases. Trimming at V came to 4 bases and at J to 7 bases, leaving 12 bases not matched to a gene. Germline-derived CDR1 and CDR2 are LNHDA and SQIVND (reference sequence). There are 15 residues in the CDR3. This CDR3 is CASSTRYGQGDEQYF. In DNA form, the CDR3 reads TGTGCCAGTAGTACACGCTATGGACAGGGAGATGAGCAGTACTTC.

The rearrangement joins TRBV5-1 to TRBJ2-5; D is possibly TRBD1 or TRBD2 (5 bases each). Deletions cut 2 bases from V and 5 bases from J, with 16 bases between. CDR3 size: 15 residues. Germline loops: CDR1 SGHRS, CDR2 YFSETQ. The CDR3 DNA sequence: TGCGCCAGCAGCTTTACGGGACCCCTGGTGGAGACCCAGTACTTC. Protein sequence: CASSFTGPLVETQYF. Full variable domain (rest looked up from reference TRBV5-1 and TRBJ2-5): KAGVTQTPRYLIKTRGQQVTLSCSPISGHRSVSWYQQTPGQGLQFLFEYFSETQRNKGNFPGRFSGRQFSNSRSEMNVSTLELGDSALYLCASSFTGPLVETQYFGPGTRLLVL.

This clonotype was seen only a few times. The rearrangement joins TRBV9 to TRBJ2-5, with D unclear. This CDR3 has 13 amino acids. The germline V and J ends were trimmed by 2 bases and 2 bases, with 7 bases remaining between them. CDR1 and CDR2 from the germline V gene are SGDLS and YYNGEE. CDR3 bases: TGTGCCAGCAGCGTGTCAAATCAAGAGACCCAGTACTTC. Amino acids: CASSVSNQETQYF.

This clonotype has ten or more counts. This chain connects TRBV5-1 to TRBJ2-3; a weak D match, TRBD1 (5 bases). This CDR3 contains 14 residues. Germline CDR1 is SGHRS and CDR2 is YFSETQ. V lost 2 bases and J 0 bases, leaving 7 bases between the germline ends. CDR3 protein: CASSLGVSTDTQYF. The CDR3 DNA reads as TGCGCCAGCAGCTTAGGGGTAAGCACAGATACGCAGTATTTT.

The chain has TRBV28 and TRBJ2-7, with 9 bases aligning to TRBD2. Germline assignment: CDR1 MDHEN and CDR2 SYDVKM. The trim removed 10 bases at V and 2 bases at J, leaving 9 bases unmatched. The CDR3 spans 14 residues. The CDR3 DNA is TGTGCCACCACCCTAGCGGGGTTAGCCTACGAGCAGTACTTC. It is translated as CATTLAGLAYEQYF.

The J gene is TRBJ1-6, the V gene TRBV7-2, with 7 nucleotides matching TRBD1. The germline CDR1 and CDR2 sequences are SGHTA and FQGNSA. CDR3 size: 16 residues. The trim removed 4 bases at V and 9 bases at J, leaving 12 bases unmatched. CDR3 loop: CASSSPETGKGSPLHF. CDR3 nucleotide sequence: TGTGCCAGCAGCTCCCCTGAGACAGGGAAAGGTTCACCCCTCCACTTT.

The J gene is TRBJ1-2, the V gene TRBV6-2 or TRBV6-3, with a tentative D call TRBD1 (6 bases). Germline V gene data show CDR1 as MNHEY and CDR2 as SVGEGT. V lost 8 bases and J 2 bases, leaving 6 bases between the germline ends. The CDR3 loop spans 11 amino acids. The CDR3 sequence is CASQGNYGYTF. The CDR3 coding sequence is TGTGCCAGCCAGGGGAACTATGGCTACACCTTC.

This clonotype was observed a handful of times. CDR3 DNA: TGTGCCAGCACAACTAGCGGCAATGAGCAGTTCTTC. It codes for CASTTSGNEQFF. This sequence joins TRBV27 and TRBJ2-1; TRBD2 matches at 8 bases. The CDR3 sequence is 12 residues long. J gave up 6 bases and V 7 bases, and 2 bases lay outside the gene matches. The germline V gene has CDR1 MNHEY and CDR2 SMNVEV (reference sequence).

This clonotype was seen only a few times. The chain has TRBV19 and TRBJ1-1; no firm D call. This CDR3 spans 13 amino acids. Germline CDR1 reads LNHDA; CDR2 reads SQIVND (reference sequence). V was clipped by 3 bases and J by 3 bases, with 8 bases between them. The CDR3 sequence is CASSIRRDTEAFF. CDR3 coding DNA: TGTGCCAGTAGTATTAGGAGGGACACTGAAGCTTTCTTT. The full variable domain, its missing parts supplied by reference TRBV19 and TRBJ1-1, is DGGITQSPKYLFRKEGQNVTLSCEQNLNHDAMYWYRQDPGQGLRLIYYSQIVNDFQKGDIAEGYSVSREKKESFPLTVTSAQKNPTAFYLCASSIRRDTEAFFGQGTRLTVV.

The chain uses TRBV4-3 and TRBJ2-2, with 7 bases that match TRBD2. The V gene end was trimmed by 4 bases and the J gene end by 3 bases; junction bases not matched to a gene: 8. CDR1 and CDR2 (germline): LGHNA, YSLEER. The CDR3 runs to 16 residues. CDR3 loop: CASSLLGGVDTGELFF. The CDR3 bases are TGCGCCAGCAGCCTTCTGGGGGGGGTGGACACCGGGGAGCTGTTTTTT.

The V call is TRBV7-2, the J call TRBJ2-1; 13 bases line up with TRBD2. Germline V gene sequence: CDR1 SGHTA, CDR2 FQGNSA. The trim removed 3 bases at V and 7 bases at J, leaving 6 bases unmatched. CDR3 length equals 16 residues. The CDR3 reads CASSLAGTSGVNEQFF. CDR3 sequence (DNA): TGTGCCAGCAGCTTGGCCGGGACTAGCGGGGTTAATGAGCAGTTCTTC.

This chain connects TRBV4-2 to TRBJ1-5; D uncertain. V was trimmed by 1 base and J by 0 bases, leaving 7 bases between them. There are 15 residues in the CDR3. The germline gives CDR1 LGHNA, CDR2 YNFKEQ. CDR3 bases: TGTGCCAGCAGCCAAGGCCAGTTTAGCAATCAGCCCCAGCATTTT. This gives the protein CASSQGQFSNQPQHF.

This clonotype came up a few times. The chain carries TRBV28 and TRBJ1-5; D unclear. Between the trimmed V and J ends, which lost 0 bases and 7 bases, there was a span of 4 bases. Germline V gene lookup returns CDR1 MDHEN and CDR2 SYDVKM. This CDR3 has 12 amino acids. This CDR3 is CASSLWEQPQHF. CDR3 DNA: TGTGCCAGCAGTTTATGGGAACAGCCCCAGCATTTT.

This chain links TRBV5-5 with TRBJ1-2; D uncertain. V dropped 5 bases and J dropped 8 bases, with 19 bases sitting between them. Germline V gives CDR1 SGHKS, CDR2 YYEKEE (reference sequence). This CDR3 has 14 residues. The CDR3 protein is CASSSVAVWRGYTF. The CDR3 nucleotides are TGTGCCAGCAGTTCTGTTGCGGTTTGGAGAGGCTACACCTTC.

J is TRBJ2-7 and V is TRBV23-1, with D perhaps given as TRBD1 or TRBD2 (5 bases each). TRBV23-1 is treated as an ORF (open reading frame) with a function not yet certain. V was pared by 10 bases and J by 3 bases, with 10 bases between. This CDR3 is built from 11 residues. CDR3 residues: CATWDGYEQYF. The DNA of the CDR3 is TGCGCCACCTGGGACGGCTACGAGCAGTACTTC.

Only a few counts were recorded for this clonotype. The chain carries TRBV4-1 and TRBJ2-1; 14 positions match TRBD2. CDR1 is MGHRA and CDR2 is YSYEKL in the germline V gene. There are 20 residues in the CDR3. V shed 1 base, J shed 6 bases, and the junction held 14 bases outside the gene matches. The CDR3: CASSQGRLAGGRSPGNEQFF. In DNA form, the CDR3 reads TGCGCCAGCAGCCAAGGGAGACTAGCGGGGGGGCGGTCGCCCGGCAATGAGCAGTTCTTC.

CDR3: CASSANPGQGAGGEAFF. Written as DNA, the CDR3 is TGTGCCAGCAGCGCCAATCCGGGACAGGGGGCCGGGGGTGAAGCTTTCTTT. The chain links TRBV12-3 or TRBV12-4 to TRBJ1-1; 12 bases align to TRBD1. This CDR3 has 17 amino acids. V shed 6 bases and J 7 bases; nucleotides not matched to a gene: 15.

This clonotype was seen a handful of times. The gene calls are TRBV7-6 and TRBJ2-2, with 10 bases matching TRBD2. The CDR3 is 17 residues long. With V trimmed by 7 bases and J by 4 bases, 12 bases remained unmatched. CDR1 and CDR2 (germline): SGHVS, FNYEAQ. The CDR3 sequence is CASTLMVAGGSTGELFF. The DNA for the CDR3 is TGTGCCAGCACCCTTATGGTAGCGGGGGGTTCCACCGGGGAGCTGTTTTTT.

The CDR3 DNA follows: TGCGCCAGCAGCCAGCCGACAGGGGGGGAGACCCAGTACTTC. Amino acid sequence: CASSQPTGGETQYF. The chain employs TRBV4-1 and TRBJ2-5, with 9 bases fitting TRBD1. The CDR3 sequence is 14 residues long. The germline V gene has CDR1 MGHRA and CDR2 YSYEKL. Trimming took 3 bases from V and 5 from J; bases not matched to a gene: 4.

This clonotype was detected only a few times. The rearrangement joins TRBV5-1 to TRBJ1-2; 8 nucleotides align to TRBD1. Germline values: CDR1 SGHRS, CDR2 YFSETQ. This CDR3 region has 16 residues. V shed 2 bases, J shed 6 bases, and the junction held 12 bases outside the gene matches. The CDR3 loop reads CASSLFLDRAAHGYTF. The CDR3 nucleotides read TGCGCCAGCAGCTTATTCTTGGACAGGGCTGCGCATGGCTACACCTTC. The full variable domain, with the rest looked up from reference TRBV5-1 and TRBJ1-2, is KAGVTQTPRYLIKTRGQQVTLSCSPISGHRSVSWYQQTPGQGLQFLFEYFSETQRNKGNFPGRFSGRQFSNSRSEMNVSTLELGDSALYLCASSLFLDRAAHGYTFGSGTRLTVV.

This sequence joins TRBV4-3 and TRBJ2-3; TRBD2 matches at 13 bases. Trimming cost V 4 bases and J 5 bases; bases outside gene matches: 3. Per the germline V gene, CDR1 is LGHNA and CDR2 is YSLEER. The CDR3 runs to 15 residues. CDR3 DNA sequence: TGCGCCAGCAGCCCCTGGACTAGCGGGGGAGATACGCAGTATTTT. Its translation: CASSPWTSGGDTQYF.